The clone carrying this T cell receptor (beta chain) occurred once. The antigen remains unidentified. The record originates from a study of radiation and T cells in renal cell carcinoma. The ends were cut back, 6 bases at V and 2 bases at J, with 11 bases in the middle. The CDR3 has 14 residues. The germline V gene encodes CDR1 SGHTA and CDR2 FQGNSA. General observations from the study: In blood, top tumor clones expanded by 2 weeks, shrinking by 4.

Sample time point: blood 2 weeks post-SBRT. Treatment in this sample: 15 Gy SBRT to primary tumor, nephrectomy 4 weeks later. This table comes from immunoSEQ multiplex PCR, and its TCRdb copy is limited to in-frame clones, with some not included. The sample has roughly 140,000 clones, approximately 86% seen once. The V call is TRBV7-2, the J call TRBJ1-5; no reliable D call. The sequencing used blood, collected from a patient whose treatment included radiotherapy and nephrectomy. The clonotype comes from a woman aged 45-60 years with renal cell carcinoma. This chain's CDR3 is CASRNVGGNQPQHF. Here the CDR3 DNA reads TGTGCCAGCAGAAACGTAGGCGGCAATCAGCCCCAGCATTTT.